This T cell receptor beta chain was profiled in a study of blood T cell repertoires in COVID-19. Study at large: The cDNA or gDNA used as material had been derived from T cells, B-cell-depleted T cells, or PBMCs.

Original processing notes: It was from reference gene primer amplification that nucleated cell counts were estimated. Some clones are missing from TCRdb's copy, which holds only in-frame ones; the method was immunoSEQ multiplex PCR. That table gives V, J and clone size, and the DNA gave D and trimming. The sample records 200,000 to 300,000 clones, approximately 83% being singletons. Per germline, CDR1 SGHRS and CDR2 YFSETQ. The V end lost 2 bases, the J end lost 3 bases, and 8 bases lay between the germline ends. The CDR3 loop spans 14 amino acids. The sequence came from a woman in her 30s who had recovered from COVID-19. The sequenced sample consisted of peripheral blood. The chain carries TRBV5-1 and TRBJ2-2, with a possible D match to TRBD1 (6 bases). Here the CDR3 DNA reads TGCGCCAGCAGCTTCACAGGGCACACCGGGGAGCTGTTTTTT. Its protein product is CASSFTGHTGELFF.